The clone carrying this T cell receptor (beta chain) was counted many times. Preparation of the TCRbeta library was carried out with unique molecular identifiers. TCRdb re-derived calls from the PCR reads in MiXCR, one entry per CDR3 protein. This sample yields about 230,000 distinct CDR3 sequences, of which 12% are seen a single time; 2% to 3% belongs to the top ten. The CDR3 has 13 amino acids. The V end was cut by 2 bases, the J end by 3 bases, with 7 bases between. This sample was taken from a study of T-cell reconstitution after alpha-beta-depleted transplantation in children. The source of this sequence is a human donor who donated a stem cell graft to a child with acute lymphoblastic leukemia. This sample comprised PBMCs from the stem cell graft donor, obtained from the stem cell graft. The chain combines TRBV12-3 or TRBV12-4 with TRBJ2-5, with D unresolved. This CDR3 is CASSLSQEETQYF. CDR3 coding DNA: TGTGCCAGCAGTTTAAGCCAGGAAGAGACCCAGTACTTC.